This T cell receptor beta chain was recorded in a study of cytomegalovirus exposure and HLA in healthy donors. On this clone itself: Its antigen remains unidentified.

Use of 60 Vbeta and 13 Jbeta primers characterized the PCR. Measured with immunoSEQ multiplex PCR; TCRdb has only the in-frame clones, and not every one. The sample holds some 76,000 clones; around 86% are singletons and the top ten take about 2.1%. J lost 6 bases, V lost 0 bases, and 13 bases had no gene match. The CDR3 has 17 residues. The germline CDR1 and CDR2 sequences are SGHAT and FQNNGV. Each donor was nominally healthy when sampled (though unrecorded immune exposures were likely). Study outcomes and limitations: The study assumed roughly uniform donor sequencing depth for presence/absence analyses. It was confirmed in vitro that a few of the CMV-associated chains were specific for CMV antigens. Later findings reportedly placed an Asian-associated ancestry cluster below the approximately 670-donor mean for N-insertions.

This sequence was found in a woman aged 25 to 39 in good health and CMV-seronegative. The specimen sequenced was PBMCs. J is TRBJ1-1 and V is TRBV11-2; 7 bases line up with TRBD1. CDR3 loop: CASSLDQMGTVHSEAFF. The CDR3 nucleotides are TGTGCCAGCAGCTTAGATCAGATGGGGACAGTGCATTCTGAAGCTTTCTTT. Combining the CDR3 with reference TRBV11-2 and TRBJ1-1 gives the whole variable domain EAGVAQSPRYKIIEKRQSVAFWCNPISGHATLYWYQQILGQGPKLLIQFQNNGVVDDSQLPKDRFSAERLKGVDSTLKIQPAKLEDSAVYLCASSLDQMGTVHSEAFFGQGTRLTVV.